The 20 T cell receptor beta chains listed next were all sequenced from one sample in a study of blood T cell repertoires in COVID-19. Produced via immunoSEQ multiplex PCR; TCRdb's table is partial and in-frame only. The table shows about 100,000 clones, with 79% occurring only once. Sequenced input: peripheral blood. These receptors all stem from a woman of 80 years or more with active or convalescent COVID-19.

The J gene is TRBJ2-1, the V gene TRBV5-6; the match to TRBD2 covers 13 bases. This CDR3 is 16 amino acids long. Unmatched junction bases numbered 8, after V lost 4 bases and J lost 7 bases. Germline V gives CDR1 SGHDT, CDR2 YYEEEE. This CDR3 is CASSPRTSGSRNEQFF. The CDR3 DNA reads TGTGCCAGCAGCCCCCGGACTAGCGGGAGTCGAAATGAGCAGTTCTTC.

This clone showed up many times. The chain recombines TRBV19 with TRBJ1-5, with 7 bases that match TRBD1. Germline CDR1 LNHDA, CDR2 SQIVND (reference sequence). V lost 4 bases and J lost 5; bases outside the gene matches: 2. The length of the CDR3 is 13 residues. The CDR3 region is CASSTGTDQPQHF. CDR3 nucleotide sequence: TGTGCCAGTAGTACGGGGACAGATCAGCCCCAGCATTTT.

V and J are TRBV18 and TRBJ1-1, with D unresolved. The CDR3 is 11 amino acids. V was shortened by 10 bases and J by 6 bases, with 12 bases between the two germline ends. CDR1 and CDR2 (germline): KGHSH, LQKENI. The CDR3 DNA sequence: TGTGCCACCGGTGGCGGGGCTGAAGCTTTCTTT. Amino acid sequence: CATGGGAEAFF.

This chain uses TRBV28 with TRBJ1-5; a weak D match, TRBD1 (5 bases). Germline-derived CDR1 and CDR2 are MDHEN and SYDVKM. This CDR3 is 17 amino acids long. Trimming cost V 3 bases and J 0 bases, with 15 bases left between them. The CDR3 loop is CASSFRGTSYSNQPQHF. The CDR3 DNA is TGTGCCAGCAGTTTCCGCGGGACTTCCTATAGCAATCAGCCCCAGCATTTT.

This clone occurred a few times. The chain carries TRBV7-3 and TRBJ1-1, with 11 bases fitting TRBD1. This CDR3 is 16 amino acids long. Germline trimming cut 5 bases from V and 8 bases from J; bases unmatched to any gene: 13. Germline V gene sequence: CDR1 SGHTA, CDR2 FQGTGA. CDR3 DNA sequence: TGTGCCAGCAGCCGAGCCGGGACAGGGGGTGAAGGGGAAGCTTTCTTT. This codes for CASSRAGTGGEGEAFF. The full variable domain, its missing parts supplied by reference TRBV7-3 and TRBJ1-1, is GAGVSQTPSNKVTEKGKYVELRCDPISGHTALYWYRQSLGQGPEFLIYFQGTGAADDSGLPNDRFFAVRPEGSVSTLKIQRTERGDSAVYLCASSRAGTGGEGEAFFGQGTRLTVV.

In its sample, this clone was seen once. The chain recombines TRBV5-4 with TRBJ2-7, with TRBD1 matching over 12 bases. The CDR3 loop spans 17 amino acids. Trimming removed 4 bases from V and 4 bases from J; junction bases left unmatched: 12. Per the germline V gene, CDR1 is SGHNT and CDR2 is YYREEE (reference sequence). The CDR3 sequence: CASSHPASGQGAYEQYF. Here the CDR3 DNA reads TGTGCCAGCAGCCACCCAGCCTCGGGACAGGGGGCTTACGAGCAGTACTTC. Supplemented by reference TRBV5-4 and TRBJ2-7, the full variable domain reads ETGVTQSPTHLIKTRGQQVTLRCSSQSGHNTVSWYQQALGQGPQFIFQYYREEENGRGNFPPRFSGLQFPNYSSELNVNALELDDSALYLCASSHPASGQGAYEQYFGPGTRLTVT.

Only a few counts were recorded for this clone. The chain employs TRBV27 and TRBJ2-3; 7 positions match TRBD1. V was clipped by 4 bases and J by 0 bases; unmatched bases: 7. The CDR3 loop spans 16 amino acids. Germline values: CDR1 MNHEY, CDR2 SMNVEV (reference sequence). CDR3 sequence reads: CASSYLGQTSTDTQYF. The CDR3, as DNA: TGTGCCAGCAGTTACCTGGGACAGACGAGCACAGATACGCAGTATTTT.

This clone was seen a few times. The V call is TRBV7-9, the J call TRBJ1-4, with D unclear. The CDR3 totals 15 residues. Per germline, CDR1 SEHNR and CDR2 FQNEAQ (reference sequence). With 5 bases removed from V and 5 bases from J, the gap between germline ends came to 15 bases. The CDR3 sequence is CASSVSQGLNEKLFF. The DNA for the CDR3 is TGTGCCAGCAGCGTTTCTCAAGGACTCAATGAAAAACTGTTTTTT.

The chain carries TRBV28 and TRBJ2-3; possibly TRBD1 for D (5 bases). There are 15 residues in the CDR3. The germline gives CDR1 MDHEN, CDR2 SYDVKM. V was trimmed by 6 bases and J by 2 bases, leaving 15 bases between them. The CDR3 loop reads CASSTGLSYTDTQYF. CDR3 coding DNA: TGTGCCAGCAGCACAGGATTGTCCTACACAGATACGCAGTATTTT.

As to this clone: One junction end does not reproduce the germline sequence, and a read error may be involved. The CDR3 nucleotides read TGTGCCAGCAGCTTAGTAACAGGGGGTTACACTGAAGTTTTCTTT. It specifies CASSLVTGGYTEVFF. The chain is built from TRBV7-8 and TRBJ1-1, with TRBD1 matching over 8 bases. The CDR3 has 15 amino acids. Germline V gene lookup returns CDR1 SGHVS and CDR2 FQNEAQ.

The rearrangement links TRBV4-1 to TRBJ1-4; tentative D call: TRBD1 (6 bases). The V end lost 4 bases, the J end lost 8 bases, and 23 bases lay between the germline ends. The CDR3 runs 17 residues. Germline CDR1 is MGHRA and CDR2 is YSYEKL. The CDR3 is CASSPAGTYGSREKLFF. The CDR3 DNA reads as TGCGCCAGCAGCCCGGCCGGGACATATGGTTCCAGAGAAAAACTGTTTTTT.

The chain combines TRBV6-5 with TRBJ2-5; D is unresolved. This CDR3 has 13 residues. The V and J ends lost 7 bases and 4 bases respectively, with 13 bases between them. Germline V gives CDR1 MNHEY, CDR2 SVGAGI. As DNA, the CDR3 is TGTGCCAGCACGCGGTGGATGGGAGAGACCCAGTACTTC. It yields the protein CASTRWMGETQYF.

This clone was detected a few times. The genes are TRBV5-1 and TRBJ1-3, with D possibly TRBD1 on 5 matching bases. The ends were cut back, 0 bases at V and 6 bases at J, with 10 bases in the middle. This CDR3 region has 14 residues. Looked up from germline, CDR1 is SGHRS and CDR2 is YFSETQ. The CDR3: CASSLETGTNTIYF. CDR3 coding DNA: TGCGCCAGCAGCTTGGAAACAGGAACAAACACCATATATTTT.

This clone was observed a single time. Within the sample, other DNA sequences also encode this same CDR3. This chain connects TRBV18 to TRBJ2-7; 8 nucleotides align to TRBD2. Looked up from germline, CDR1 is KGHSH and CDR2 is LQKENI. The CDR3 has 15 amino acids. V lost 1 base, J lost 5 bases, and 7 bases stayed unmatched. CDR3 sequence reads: CASSPRGGRLNEQYF. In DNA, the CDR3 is TGTGCCAGCTCACCACGGGGCGGGAGGTTGAACGAGCAGTACTTC. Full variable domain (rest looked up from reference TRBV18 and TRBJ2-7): NAGVMQNPRHLVRRRGQEARLRCSPMKGHSHVYWYRQLPEEGLKFMVYLQKENIIDESGMPKERFSAEFPKEGPSILRIQQVVRGDSAAYFCASSPRGGRLNEQYFGPGTRLTVT.

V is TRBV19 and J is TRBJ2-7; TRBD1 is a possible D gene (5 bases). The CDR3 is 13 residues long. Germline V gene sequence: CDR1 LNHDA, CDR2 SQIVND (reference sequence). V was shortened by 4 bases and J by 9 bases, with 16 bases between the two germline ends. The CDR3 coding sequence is TGTGCCAGTAGTACCGATGCAGGGCCAGCGCAGTACTTC. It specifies CASSTDAGPAQYF.

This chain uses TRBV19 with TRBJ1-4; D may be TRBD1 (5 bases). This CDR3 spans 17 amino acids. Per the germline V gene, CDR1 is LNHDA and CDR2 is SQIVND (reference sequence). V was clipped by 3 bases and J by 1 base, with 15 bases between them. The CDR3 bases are TGTGCCAGTAGTATTGGCCAGGGAGGAAGAACTAATGAAAAACTGTTTTTT. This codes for CASSIGQGGRTNEKLFF.

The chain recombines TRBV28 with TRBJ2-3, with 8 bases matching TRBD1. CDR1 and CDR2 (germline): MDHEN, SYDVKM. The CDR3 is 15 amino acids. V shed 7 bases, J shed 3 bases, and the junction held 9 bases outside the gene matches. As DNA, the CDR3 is TGTGCCAGCAACTCAGGGGGCGGAAAGACAGATACGCAGTATTTT. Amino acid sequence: CASNSGGGKTDTQYF.

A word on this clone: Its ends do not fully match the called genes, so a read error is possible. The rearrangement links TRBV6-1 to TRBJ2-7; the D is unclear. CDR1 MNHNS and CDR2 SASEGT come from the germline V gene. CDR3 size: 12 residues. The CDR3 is CASREVGYEQYF. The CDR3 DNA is TGTGCCAGCAGGGAAGTCGGCTACGAGCAGTACTTC.

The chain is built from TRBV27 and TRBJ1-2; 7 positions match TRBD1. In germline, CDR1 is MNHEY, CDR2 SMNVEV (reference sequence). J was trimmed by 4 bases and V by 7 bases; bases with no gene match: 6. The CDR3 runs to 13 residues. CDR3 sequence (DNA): TGTGCCAGCAAACAAACAGGGGTCTATGGCTACACCTTC. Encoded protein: CASKQTGVYGYTF.

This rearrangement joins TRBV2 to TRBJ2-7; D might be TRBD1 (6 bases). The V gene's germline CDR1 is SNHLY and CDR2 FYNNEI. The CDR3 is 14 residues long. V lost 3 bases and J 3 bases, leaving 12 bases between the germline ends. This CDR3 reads CASSDRRDNYEQYF. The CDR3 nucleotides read TGTGCCAGCAGTGACCGTCGGGACAACTACGAGCAGTACTTC. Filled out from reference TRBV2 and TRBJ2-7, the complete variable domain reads EPEVTQTPSHQVTQMGQEVILRCVPISNHLYFYWYRQILGQKVEFLVSFYNNEISEKSEIFDDQFSVERPDGSNFTLKIRSTKLEDSAMYFCASSDRRDNYEQYFGPGTRLTVT.